These 11 T cell receptor beta chains were all obtained from the same sample, sequenced in a study of technical replicates of blood from a few donors. Only in-frame clones appear in the TCRdb table, and some are missing; sequencing was by immunoSEQ multiplex PCR. The sample carries under 80,000 clones, roughly 96% recorded once. Sequencing input: T cells isolated from PBMCs. These receptors came from a human donor in good health.

The chain couples TRBV27 to TRBJ2-7, with 8 positions matching TRBD1. The germline V gene encodes CDR1 MNHEY and CDR2 SMNVEV (reference sequence). The CDR3 has 15 residues. Trimming at V came to 5 bases and at J to 2 bases, leaving 8 bases not matched to a gene. CDR3 in amino acids: CASSLNVDRAYEQYF. The CDR3 DNA is TGTGCCAGCAGTCTGAACGTGGACAGGGCCTACGAGCAGTACTTC.

The chain joins TRBV13 to TRBJ1-1, with 9 bases matching TRBD1. Germline loops: CDR1 PRHDT, CDR2 FYEKMQ (reference sequence). This CDR3 comprises 16 residues. V was clipped by 3 bases and J by 0 bases; unmatched bases: 5. The CDR3 DNA follows: TGTGCCAGCAGCTTGGACAGGGGTGGGATGAACACTGAAGCTTTCTTT. Translated: CASSLDRGGMNTEAFF.

V is TRBV27 and J is TRBJ2-7, with a tentative D call TRBD2 (5 bases). The germline V and J ends were trimmed by 3 bases and 0 bases, with 9 bases remaining between them. CDR1 is MNHEY and CDR2 is SMNVEV in the germline V gene (reference sequence). This CDR3 contains 14 residues. The CDR3 DNA sequence: TGTGCCAGCAGTTTCGGGGTGGGCTCCTACGAGCAGTACTTC. Protein product: CASSFGVGSYEQYF.

The chain uses TRBV15 and TRBJ2-7; possibly TRBD2 for D (6 bases). Trimming removed 2 bases at V and 6 bases at J, with 11 bases between. The CDR3 runs to 13 residues. Germline V gene lookup returns CDR1 LNHNV and CDR2 YYDKDF (reference sequence). The CDR3 sequence: CATSRPGVSEQYF. The CDR3 DNA sequence: TGTGCCACCAGCAGACCGGGGGTCTCCGAGCAGTACTTC. The full variable domain, completed using reference TRBV15 and TRBJ2-7, is DAMVIQNPRYQVTQFGKPVTLSCSQTLNHNVMYWYQQKSSQAPKLLFHYYDKDFNNEADTPDNFQSRRPNTSFCFLDIRSPGLGDTAMYLCATSRPGVSEQYFGPGTRLTVT.

The CDR3 reads CSGMRLAGGNEQFF. CDR3 bases: TGCAGCGGAATGAGGCTAGCGGGAGGGAATGAGCAGTTCTTC. This chain links TRBV29-1 with TRBJ2-1, with TRBD2 matching 12 bases. Trimming at V came to 7 bases and at J to 7 bases, leaving 8 bases not matched to a gene. Germline CDR1 and CDR2: SQVTM and ANQGSEA. The CDR3 extends over 14 amino acids.

The chain links TRBV15 to TRBJ1-6; 11 positions match TRBD1. CDR1 LNHNV and CDR2 YYDKDF come from the germline V gene (reference sequence). The CDR3 runs 17 residues. V lost 5 bases to trimming and J lost 2 bases; unmatched junction nucleotides: 5. CDR3 sequence reads: CATSVGQGAPYNSPLHF. The CDR3 DNA reads TGTGCCACCAGCGTAGGACAGGGGGCCCCCTATAATTCACCCCTCCACTTT.

This clone occurred a few times. This chain's CDR3 is CASSRGREVAFF. In DNA, the CDR3 is TGTGCCAGCAGCCGCGGTCGGGAAGTAGCTTTCTTT. V and J are TRBV2 and TRBJ1-1; D remains unclear. The germline V gene has CDR1 SNHLY and CDR2 FYNNEI. V was pared by 6 bases and J by 10 bases, with 15 bases between. The CDR3 loop spans 12 amino acids.

The sample holds one count of this clone. DNA for the CDR3: TGCGCCAGCAGTGAGTCGCTGACAGCTAACTATGGCTACACCTTC. Translating it yields CASSESLTANYGYTF. The chain couples TRBV10-2 to TRBJ1-2, with D tentatively TRBD1 (5 bases). The V and J ends lost 0 bases and 0 bases respectively, with 8 bases between them. Germline V gene data show CDR1 as WSHSY and CDR2 as SAAADI. The CDR3 covers 15 residues.

This clone was seen just once. The chain combines TRBV30 with TRBJ2-3; 7 bases fit TRBD2. The CDR3 runs to 12 residues. V lost 5 bases, J lost 5 bases, and 4 bases stayed unmatched. Germline values: CDR1 GTSNPN, CDR2 SVGIG (reference sequence). In DNA form, the CDR3 reads TGTGCCTGGGGATCTAGCGGAGATACGCAGTATTTT. Its translation is CAWGSSGDTQYF. Supplemented by reference TRBV30 and TRBJ2-3, the full variable domain reads SQTIHQWPATLVQPVGSPLSLECTVEGTSNPNLYWYRQAAGRGLQLLFYSVGIGQISSEVPQNLSASRPQDRQFILSSKKLLLSDSGFYLCAWGSSGDTQYFGPGTRLTVL.

The chain joins TRBV29-1 to TRBJ2-7, with TRBD1 identical over 7 bases. CDR1 is SQVTM and CDR2 is ANQGSEA in the germline V gene. This CDR3 is built from 13 residues. The junction had 6 bases not matched to a gene; V was cut back by 7 bases and J by 0 bases. The DNA of the CDR3 is TGCAGCGCCGGGACAGTCAGCTCCTACGAGCAGTACTTC. As protein: CSAGTVSSYEQYF.

The chain is built from TRBV19 and TRBJ2-1; TRBD2 agrees at 8 bases. In germline, CDR1 is LNHDA, CDR2 SQIVND (reference sequence). Trimming took 9 bases from V and 7 from J; bases not matched to a gene: 14. CDR3 length: 15 amino acids. The CDR3 sequence is CASHTAGEGRNEQFF. CDR3 nucleotides: TGTGCCAGCCATACAGCGGGAGAAGGGAGGAATGAGCAGTTCTTC.